The 30 T cell receptor beta chains listed next were all sequenced from one sample in a study of molecular identifiers for immune sequencing clone quantification. TCRdb fed the PCR reads into MiXCR, producing one record per CDR3 protein. The sample records about 97,000 distinct CDR3 sequences, around 37% being singletons. The sequenced material came from naive CD8+ T cells from blood, with Jurkat cell RNA spiked in. The subset is: FACS-sorted CD8+CD4-CCR7+CD45RA+ naive T cells. The receptors were sampled from a human donor in good health. Some libraries in this study had Jurkat cell RNA spiked in.

This clonotype was counted at least ten times. The V gene is TRBV20-1, the J gene TRBJ2-7, with 9 positions matching TRBD2. V dropped 3 bases and J dropped 9; count of bases not matched to a gene: 6. This CDR3 comprises 12 residues. Per the germline V gene, CDR1 is DFQATT and CDR2 is SNEGSKA (reference sequence). Here the CDR3 DNA reads TGCAGTGCTAGTTCCCTAGCGGGATGGCAGTACTTC. Residues: CSASSLAGWQYF.

V is TRBV4-2 and J is TRBJ2-7, with 12 bases lining up with TRBD1. V shed 5 bases, J shed 3 bases, and the junction held 5 bases outside the gene matches. The CDR3 length is 15 residues. Germline CDR1 reads LGHNA; CDR2 reads YNFKEQ. The CDR3, as DNA: TGTGCCAGCAGCGAGGGACAGGGGGCGTTCTACGAGCAGTACTTC. Encoded protein: CASSEGQGAFYEQYF.

This clonotype was observed many times. The J gene is TRBJ2-3, the V gene TRBV5-1, with D hard to call. CDR3 size: 13 residues. Germline-derived CDR1 and CDR2 are SGHRS and YFSETQ. Trimming took off 3 bases at V and 3 bases at J, with 8 bases between the two ends. The CDR3 DNA follows: TGCGCCAGCAGCTCGGCGGATACAGATACGCAGTATTTT. Translating gives CASSSADTDTQYF.

In this sample, this clonotype turned up a few times. The chain has TRBV4-1 and TRBJ2-5; no clear D. The V end lost 0 bases, the J end lost 4 bases, and 9 bases lay between the germline ends. CDR1 MGHRA and CDR2 YSYEKL come from the germline V gene. The CDR3 runs to 14 residues. The CDR3 DNA is TGCGCCAGCAGCCAAGATCGACGAGGAGAGACCCAGTACTTC. Translation: CASSQDRRGETQYF.

The V gene is TRBV12-3 or TRBV12-4, the J gene TRBJ2-3, with unresolved D. The CDR3 is 13 amino acids. The V and J ends lost 0 bases and 5 bases respectively, with 6 bases between them. The CDR3 protein is CASSLAARDTQYF. The CDR3 DNA is TGTGCCAGCAGTTTAGCGGCTAGAGATACGCAGTATTTT.

Notes on this clonotype: This clone may be a read error of a much larger clone one base away. The V call is TRBV13, the J call TRBJ2-7; TRBD1 might be the D (6 bases). Germline V gene sequence: CDR1 PRHDT, CDR2 FYEKMQ (reference sequence). This CDR3 is built from 15 residues. The chain's CDR3 is CASRLQGSGSYAQYF. CDR3 nucleotides: TGTGCCAGCAGACTCCAGGGGTCCGGCTCCTACGCGCAGTACTTC.

This clonotype was detected only a few times. The CDR3 nucleotides are TGTGCCAGCAGCTTAGATCATGTACTGGCCACTGAAGCTTTCTTT. Protein: CASSLDHVLATEAFF. This chain uses TRBV11-2 with TRBJ1-1; D is ambiguous. CDR3 length: 15 residues. Germline loops: CDR1 SGHAT, CDR2 FQNNGV. The V end was cut by 0 bases, the J end by 4 bases, with 12 bases between.

This rearrangement joins TRBV4-2 to TRBJ2-7; D possibly corresponds to TRBD2 (5 bases). The V end lost 9 bases, the J end lost 4 bases, and 16 bases lay between the germline ends. The CDR3 covers 13 residues. CDR1 and CDR2 (germline): LGHNA, YNFKEQ. CDR3 amino acids: CARKDSAAYEQYF. The DNA of the CDR3 is TGTGCCAGAAAGGACTCTGCGGCTTACGAGCAGTACTTC.

This chain links TRBV9 with TRBJ2-2, with TRBD1 matching 7 bases. The J segment lost 3 bases and the V segment lost 7 bases, leaving 6 bases of the junction unmatched. The germline V gene has CDR1 SGDLS and CDR2 YYNGEE. The CDR3 extends over 14 amino acids. The CDR3 sequence: CASSATGYTGELFF. The DNA of the CDR3 is TGTGCCAGCTCTGCGACAGGGTACACCGGGGAGCTGTTTTTT.

The chain combines TRBV28 with TRBJ2-1; TRBD1 matches 7 bases. V lost 5 bases to trimming and J lost 3 bases; unmatched junction nucleotides: 16. The CDR3 is 18 residues long. Per germline, CDR1 MDHEN and CDR2 SYDVKM. The DNA of the CDR3 is TGTGCCAGCAGTATATCGGGACAGAGGCTTGGGAACTACAATGAGCAGTTCTTC. Protein sequence: CASSISGQRLGNYNEQFF.

Concerning this clonotype: Compared with germline, one end of the junction differs, possibly owing to a read error. V is TRBV2 and J is TRBJ2-7; TRBD2 might be the D (5 bases). CDR3 length equals 12 residues. Per germline, CDR1 SNHLY and CDR2 FYNNEI. The CDR3 DNA reads TGTGCCAGCTGTGAAGCGGCCTACGAGCAGTACTTC. Protein product: CASCEAAYEQYF.

The genes are TRBV9 and TRBJ2-2; D not certain. V lost 3 bases and J 2 bases, leaving 5 bases between the germline ends. Germline CDR1 reads SGDLS; CDR2 reads YYNGEE. The CDR3 is 13 amino acids. CDR3 DNA: TGTGCCAGCAGCGAGGGAAACACCGGGGAGCTGTTTTTT. It encodes CASSEGNTGELFF.

To note about this clonotype: The junction does not match germline at one end; this may be a read error. This chain joins TRBV20-1 and TRBJ2-7; D remains ambiguous. Germline CDR1 and CDR2: DFQATT and SNEGSKA (reference sequence). The CDR3 extends over 13 amino acids. CDR3 sequence reads: CSARAARNDERYF. The DNA of the CDR3 is TGCAGTGCTAGAGCGGCCAGGAATGACGAGCGGTACTTC.

As concerns this clonotype: A much larger clonotype is one base distant, so this may be a read error. The chain recombines TRBV9 with TRBJ1-4; D is ambiguous. V lost 3 bases, J lost 4 bases, and 10 bases lay in between. Germline loops: CDR1 SGDLS, CDR2 YYNGEE. The CDR3 consists of 14 residues. CDR3 in amino acids: CASSEGSYNEKLFF. The CDR3 DNA follows: TGTGCCAGCAGCGAAGGAAGTTATAATGAAAAACTGTTTTTT.

Only a few counts were recorded for this clonotype. J is TRBJ2-2 and V is TRBV9; the match to TRBD2 covers 12 bases. Germline-derived CDR1 and CDR2 are SGDLS and YYNGEE. This CDR3 contains 15 residues. With 6 bases clipped from V and 6 bases from J, the junction kept 6 bases outside the gene matches. The CDR3 DNA reads as TGTGCCAGCACCTCTGGGACTAGCGGGCCCGGGGAGCTGTTTTTT. Protein product: CASTSGTSGPGELFF.

With respect to this clonotype: Being one base from a much bigger clone, this may be a read error. This chain joins TRBV6-5 and TRBJ2-3; TRBD2 agrees at 7 bases. This CDR3 spans 16 amino acids. Germline loops: CDR1 MNHEY, CDR2 SVGAGI. J was trimmed by 3 bases and V by 2 bases; bases with no gene match: 8. As DNA, the CDR3 is TGTGCCAGCAGTTACGGAACTCGCGGGAGAACAGATACGCAGTATTTT. Translation: CASSYGTRGRTDTQYF.

Regarding this clonotype: A read error may explain this, as a much larger clone is one base away. This CDR3 reads CASSLRVGGAVDQPQRF. CDR3 nucleotide sequence: TGTGCCAGCAGTTTAAGAGTGGGGGGGGCGGTCGATCAGCCCCAGCGTTTT. This chain joins TRBV28 and TRBJ1-5; possibly TRBD1 for D (6 bases). The CDR3 covers 17 residues. The V gene's germline CDR1 is MDHEN and CDR2 SYDVKM.

For this clonotype: A much bigger clone sits one base away, suggesting this may be a read error. The chain recombines TRBV19 with TRBJ1-1; tentatively, D is TRBD1 (5 bases). Germline-derived CDR1 and CDR2 are LNHDA and SQIVND (reference sequence). The CDR3 is 14 residues long. V was trimmed by 6 bases and J by 0 bases, leaving 11 bases between them. CDR3 loop: CASSRELMNTEAFF. CDR3 in DNA: TGTGCCAGTAGCAGGGAACTAATGAACACTGAAGCTTTCTTT.

In the case of this clonotype: The junction departs from the called germline gene at one end, perhaps through a read error. This sequence joins TRBV28 and TRBJ2-5; TRBD2 might be the D (6 bases). Germline CDR1 MDHEN, CDR2 SYDVKM. The CDR3 spans 9 residues. The CDR3 here is CAAGWGQEF. CDR3 in DNA: TGTGCCGCGGGGTGGGGCCAGGAATTC.

About this clonotype itself: One junction end disagrees with the germline gene, perhaps due to a read error. The chain couples TRBV4-3 to TRBJ1-6; the D is unclear. The CDR3 consists of 18 residues. Germline V gene lookup returns CDR1 LGHNA and CDR2 YSLEER. The CDR3 region has the DNA TGCGCCAGCAGCCAAGCTCCCTTGGGCAGCTCCTGTAATTCACCCCTCCACTTT. It encodes CASSQAPLGSSCNSPLHF.

V usage is TRBV7-6 and J usage is TRBJ2-1, with unresolved D. With 4 bases removed from V and 8 bases from J, the gap between germline ends came to 15 bases. The CDR3 is 14 amino acids. Germline values: CDR1 SGHVS, CDR2 FNYEAQ. The CDR3 bases are TGTGCCAGCAGCTCCCCCCCTAGATTCTATGAGCAGTTCTTC. Its protein is CASSSPPRFYEQFF. Variable domain in full (rest from reference TRBV7-6 and TRBJ2-1): GAGVSQSPRYKVTKRGQDVALRCDPISGHVSLYWYRQALGQGPEFLTYFNYEAQQDKSGLPNDRFSAERPEGSISTLTIQRTEQRDSAMYRCASSSPPRFYEQFFGPGTRLTVL.

This chain links TRBV7-9 with TRBJ2-7; 11 bases are shared with TRBD2. Per the germline V gene, CDR1 is SEHNR and CDR2 is FQNEAQ (reference sequence). The CDR3 runs to 16 residues. V trimming: 3 bases; J trimming: 1 base; junction bases outside the gene matches: 5. CDR3 region: CASSFASGRISYEQYF. In DNA, the CDR3 is TGTGCCAGCAGCTTCGCTAGCGGGAGGATTTCCTACGAGCAGTACTTC.

This clonotype appeared a few times. V usage is TRBV4-1 and J usage is TRBJ2-5; D unclear. This CDR3 is built from 18 residues. Germline CDR1 is MGHRA and CDR2 is YSYEKL. V was shortened by 0 bases and J by 4 bases, with 21 bases between the two germline ends. The CDR3 nucleotides read TGCGCCAGCAGCCAAGATCCCCTGGACCGTACCTTTTTAGAGACCCAGTACTTC. It is translated as CASSQDPLDRTFLETQYF.

The gene calls are TRBV10-3 and TRBJ2-2; a possible D gene is TRBD1 (6 bases). Trimming pared 10 bases from V and 3 bases from J, leaving 15 bases between. CDR1 is ENHRY and CDR2 is SYGVKD in the germline V gene. This CDR3 region has 14 residues. The CDR3 sequence: CATTGTEDTGELFF. In DNA form, the CDR3 reads TGTGCCACGACAGGCACGGAGGACACCGGGGAGCTGTTTTTT.

J is TRBJ1-2 and V is TRBV7-6; D is uncertain. CDR3 length: 14 residues. Trimming stripped 2 bases from V and 8 bases from J, with 15 bases between. Germline CDR1 reads SGHVS; CDR2 reads FNYEAQ. CDR3 residues: CASSLIWGNTGYTF. The CDR3 DNA sequence: TGTGCCAGCAGCTTAATCTGGGGTAATACGGGCTACACCTTC.

This clonotype was seen more than once but under ten times. This chain joins TRBV4-3 and TRBJ2-6, with unresolved D. V lost 4 bases, J lost 5 bases, and 6 bases lay in between. The CDR3 runs 13 residues. Germline values: CDR1 LGHNA, CDR2 YSLEER. The CDR3 bases are TGCGCCAGCAGCCTAGGAAGGGCCAACGTCCTGACTTTC. As protein: CASSLGRANVLTF.

The gene calls are TRBV20-1 and TRBJ2-1; no clear D. The germline V gene has CDR1 DFQATT and CDR2 SNEGSKA (reference sequence). The CDR3 is 13 amino acids. V was shortened by 6 bases and J by 5 bases, with 14 bases between the two germline ends. DNA of the CDR3: TGCAGTGCCCCGAGGATCAACCACAATGAGCAGTTCTTC. Its protein is CSAPRINHNEQFF.

This clonotype was seen ten or more times. The chain links TRBV7-8 to TRBJ1-3; no firm D call. CDR1 is SGHVS, CDR2 FQNEAQ, per germline. V was cut by 5 bases and J by 0 bases, with 11 bases left in between. The CDR3 has 15 residues. CDR3 loop: CASSERPGSGNTIYF. CDR3 in DNA: TGTGCCAGCAGCGAGAGACCGGGCTCTGGAAACACCATATATTTT.

V gene TRBV12-3 or TRBV12-4 combines with J gene TRBJ2-3, with 9 bases identical to TRBD1. V lost 6 bases, J lost 4 bases, and 8 bases stayed unmatched. This CDR3 spans 15 amino acids. CDR3 amino acids: CASRAGTGLADTQYF. As DNA, the CDR3 is TGTGCCAGCAGGGCCGGGACAGGGCTTGCAGATACGCAGTATTTT.

This clonotype was found many times. The chain's CDR3 is CASSQVLAGGHEQFF. In DNA, the CDR3 is TGTGCCAGCAGCCAAGTCCTAGCGGGAGGCCATGAGCAGTTCTTC. The chain combines TRBV4-2 with TRBJ2-1; 11 bases map to TRBD2. The germline V gene encodes CDR1 LGHNA and CDR2 YNFKEQ. The ends lost 1 base at V and 8 bases at J; junction bases unmatched: 4. The CDR3 contains 15 residues.